The clone carrying this T cell receptor beta chain was seen only once. Its matching antigen is unknown. This sample was included in a study of T cell responses to AZD1222 COVID-19 vaccine. Whole-study results and caveats: Of the AZD1222 recipients, only 5 to 7 were seropositive at baseline. There were mostly white British donors and more females than males, and clonal diversity was possibly underestimated. Sampling captured repertoires only after the peak T cell response. Along spike, vaccine-associated CD4 TCRs were found throughout, with dominance at 160-218 and 743-854.

Method: immunoSEQ multiplex PCR; TCRdb's copy keeps in-frame clones and lacks some. Of over 85,000 clones in the sample, about nine tenths were seen once. Trimming left V 7 bases short and J 3 bases short, with 13 bases between. The CDR3 covers 13 residues. The germline V gene encodes CDR1 SGHRS and CDR2 YFSETQ. Sequencing was performed on peripheral blood, taken 28 days after the second AZD1222 dose. This chain connects TRBV5-1 to TRBJ2-5; D tentatively reads TRBD1 or TRBD2 (5 bases each). This clonotype was obtained from an adult who received the AZD1222 COVID-19 vaccine. CDR3 sequence reads: CASSLQGEETQYF. CDR3 bases: TGCGCCAGCTCCCTGCAGGGAGAAGAGACCCAGTACTTC.